These T cell receptor beta chains were read from a single sample in a study of ipilimumab plus nivolumab after autologous stem cell transplantation. TCRdb keeps only in-frame clones here, not all; method: immunoSEQ multiplex PCR. This table holds some 43,000 clones, 70% to 90% found once. Sequenced material: PBMCs, taken in a trial of ipilimumab plus nivolumab as post-transplant consolidation. The receptors stem from a male donor with multiple myeloma. The CDR3 runs from the conserved cysteine through the conserved F or W. Fields, in order: CDR3 DNA, CDR3 protein, J gene, clone size, CDR3 length, V gene, D gene. A D gene is named only where the DNA matches it firmly. Rows give clone size only sometimes, using once, few, many, or a class for an expanded clone.

cdr3_nt: TGCGCCAGCAGCCAAGAAGCAGGGCCAAATTCACCCCTCCACTTT
cdr3_aa: CASSQEAGPNSPLHF
j_call: TRBJ1-6
clone_size: few
cdr3_length: 15
v_call: TRBV4-3
d_call: .

cdr3_nt: TGTGCTAGTGGTACTCCGGGACAGTACTATGGCTACACCTTC
cdr3_aa: CASGTPGQYYGYTF
j_call: TRBJ1-2
clone_size: .
cdr3_length: 14
v_call: TRBV12-5
d_call: TRBD1

cdr3_nt: TGCAGCGTTGACTTAGCAGGGATTCCTTGGACCCAGTACTTC
cdr3_aa: CSVDLAGIPWTQYF
j_call: TRBJ2-5
clone_size: .
cdr3_length: 14
v_call: TRBV29-1
d_call: .

cdr3_nt: TGTGCCAGCAGTGTAACAGGGGGAAATCAGCCCCAGCATTTT
cdr3_aa: CASSVTGGNQPQHF
j_call: TRBJ1-5
clone_size: .
cdr3_length: 14
v_call: TRBV25-1
d_call: TRBD1

cdr3_nt: TGCGCCAGCAGCTTGGTCGGGGGCGCCGGAAACACCATATATTTT
cdr3_aa: CASSLVGGAGNTIYF
j_call: TRBJ1-3
clone_size: .
cdr3_length: 15
v_call: TRBV5-1
d_call: .

cdr3_nt: TGTGCCAGCACCAACGCGGGGGGGGCCCACACCGGGGAGCTGTTTTTT
cdr3_aa: CASTNAGGAHTGELFF
j_call: TRBJ2-2
clone_size: .
cdr3_length: 16
v_call: TRBV28
d_call: TRBD2

cdr3_nt: TGTGCCAGCACTCCGCGTCCAGGGTATCAGCCCCAGCATTTT
cdr3_aa: CASTPRPGYQPQHF
j_call: TRBJ1-5
clone_size: few
cdr3_length: 14
v_call: TRBV2
d_call: .

cdr3_nt: TGTGCCAGCACCACGGGGCACTACAATGAGCAGTTCTTC
cdr3_aa: CASTTGHYNEQFF
j_call: TRBJ2-1
clone_size: once
cdr3_length: 13
v_call: TRBV11-2
d_call: .

cdr3_nt: TGTGCCAGCAGCAGGGAACTTAGCACAGATACGCAGTATTTT
cdr3_aa: CASSRELSTDTQYF
j_call: TRBJ2-3
clone_size: once
cdr3_length: 14
v_call: TRBV28
d_call: .

cdr3_nt: TGTGCCAGCAGCTCGAACATGCGGGGCGAAGGAGATACGCAGTATTTT
cdr3_aa: CASSSNMRGEGDTQYF
j_call: TRBJ2-3
clone_size: .
cdr3_length: 16
v_call: TRBV7-3
d_call: .

cdr3_nt: TGTGCCAGCAGCTTAATTGCCGGGACAGGGGTTCGGTACGAGCAGTACTTC
cdr3_aa: CASSLIAGTGVRYEQYF
j_call: TRBJ2-7
clone_size: .
cdr3_length: 17
v_call: TRBV7-8
d_call: TRBD1

cdr3_nt: TGTGCCAGCAGGACTAGCAGTGGAGAGACCCAGTACTTC
cdr3_aa: CASRTSSGETQYF
j_call: TRBJ2-5
clone_size: .
cdr3_length: 13
v_call: TRBV2
d_call: TRBD2

cdr3_nt: TGTGCCAGCATCCAGGGCGAGTACTTC
cdr3_aa: CASIQGEYF
j_call: TRBJ2-5
clone_size: once
cdr3_length: 9
v_call: TRBV7-9
d_call: .

cdr3_nt: TGTGCCAGCAGCCCTTCCAGGGTTAGCTCTGGAAACACCATATATTTT
cdr3_aa: CASSPSRVSSGNTIYF
j_call: TRBJ1-3
clone_size: .
cdr3_length: 16
v_call: TRBV4-2
d_call: .

cdr3_nt: TGTGCCAGCAGTGAAGTGGGGGGACTTTCTGGAAACACCATATATTTT
cdr3_aa: CASSEVGGLSGNTIYF
j_call: TRBJ1-3
clone_size: .
cdr3_length: 16
v_call: TRBV2
d_call: .

cdr3_nt: TGTGCCAGCAGCTCCACCCCTGTCCCCTACGAGCAGTACTTC
cdr3_aa: CASSSTPVPYEQYF
j_call: TRBJ2-7
clone_size: .
cdr3_length: 14
v_call: TRBV7-9
d_call: .

cdr3_nt: TGTGCCAGCAGCCAAGTGCAGGAGGGGAGAGCACCCCTCCACTTT
cdr3_aa: CASSQVQEGRAPLHF
j_call: TRBJ1-6
clone_size: .
cdr3_length: 15
v_call: TRBV4-2
d_call: .